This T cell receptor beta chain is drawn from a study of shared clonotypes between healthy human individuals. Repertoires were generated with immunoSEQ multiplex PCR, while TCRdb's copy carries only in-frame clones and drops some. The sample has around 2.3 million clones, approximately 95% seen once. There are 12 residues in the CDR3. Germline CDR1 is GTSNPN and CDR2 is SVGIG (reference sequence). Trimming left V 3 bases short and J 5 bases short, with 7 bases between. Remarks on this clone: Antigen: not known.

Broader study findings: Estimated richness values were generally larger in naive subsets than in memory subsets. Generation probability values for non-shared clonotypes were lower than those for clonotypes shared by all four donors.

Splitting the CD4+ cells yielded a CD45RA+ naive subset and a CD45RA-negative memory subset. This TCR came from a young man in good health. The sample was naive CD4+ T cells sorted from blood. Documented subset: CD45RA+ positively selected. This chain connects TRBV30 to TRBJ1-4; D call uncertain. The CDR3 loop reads CAWSEQNEKLFF. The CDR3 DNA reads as TGTGCCTGGAGCGAGCAGAATGAAAAACTGTTTTTT.